The 27 T cell receptor beta chains below all came from one sample that was sequenced in a study of T cell repertoires in cytomegalovirus infection. TCRdb re-called the reads with MiXCR, one entry per CDR3 protein. Of 150,000 to 200,000 distinct CDR3 sequences in the sample, approximately 19% are singletons; the top ten hold around 3.2%. Source material: PBMCs. Receptors were obtained from a human donor in good health (CMV status not recorded). Some clones in this sample may be carry-over from other donors' samples.

A word on this clonotype: A much larger clone differs by one base, so this may be a read error. V and J are TRBV7-8 and TRBJ2-6; 10 positions match TRBD1. Germline values: CDR1 SGHVS, CDR2 FQNEAQ. This CDR3 comprises 18 residues. The V gene end was trimmed by 5 bases and the J gene end by 0 bases; junction bases not matched to a gene: 7. The CDR3 DNA follows: TGTGCCAGCAGCCCCGGACAGGGGGAGATCTCTGGGGCCAACGTCCTGACTTTC. Protein sequence: CASSPGQGEISGANVLTF. Full variable domain (outside the CDR3, taken from reference TRBV7-8 and TRBJ2-6): GAGVSQSPRYKVAKRGQDVALRCDPISGHVSLFWYQQALGQGPEFLTYFQNEAQLDKSGLPSDRFFAERPEGSVSTLKIQRTQQEDSAVYLCASSPGQGEISGANVLTFGAGSRLTVL.

This clonotype was observed a handful of times. The genes are TRBV7-3 and TRBJ2-1; D is perhaps TRBD2 (5 bases). This CDR3 has 14 amino acids. Trimming stripped 5 bases from V and 5 bases from J, with 13 bases between. The germline V gene encodes CDR1 SGHTA and CDR2 FQGTGA. The DNA of the CDR3 is TGTGCCAGCAGCGCTTCAAGCGGAAACAATGAGCAGTTCTTC. It translates to CASSASSGNNEQFF.

This clonotype occurred many times. This rearrangement joins TRBV6-4 to TRBJ2-3; maybe TRBD2 (6 bases). The germline gives CDR1 MRHNA, CDR2 SNTAGT. V lost 2 bases to trimming and J lost 0 bases, with 9 bases between them. The CDR3 runs 15 residues. The CDR3 bases are TGTGCCAGCAGTGACGTGGCGGGAAGCACAGATACGCAGTATTTT. Translating gives CASSDVAGSTDTQYF.

This clonotype was detected a few times. The V gene is TRBV6-6, the J gene TRBJ2-1; 10 bases map to TRBD2. The trim removed 7 bases at V and 3 bases at J, leaving 6 bases unmatched. Per the germline V gene, CDR1 is MNHNY and CDR2 is SVGAGI (reference sequence). This CDR3 is 15 amino acids long. The CDR3 region has the DNA TGTGCCAGCATTTCCGGGACTAGCGTCTACAATGAGCAGTTCTTC. Its protein product is CASISGTSVYNEQFF.

This clonotype was seen many times. The chain recombines TRBV7-2 with TRBJ2-4; the match to TRBD1 covers 8 bases. Germline-derived CDR1 and CDR2 are SGHTA and FQGNSA. There are 15 residues in the CDR3. V lost 2 bases, J lost 9 bases, and 9 bases stayed unmatched. Here the CDR3 DNA reads TGTGCCAGCAGCTTAAAAGCAGGGGGCTCGGGCATTCAGTACTTC. This sequence encodes CASSLKAGGSGIQYF.

This clonotype has a count of ten or more. V gene TRBV7-2 combines with J gene TRBJ2-1, with 14 nucleotides matching TRBD2. CDR1 SGHTA and CDR2 FQGNSA come from the germline V gene. This CDR3 has 18 residues. Trimming at V came to 7 bases and at J to 1 base, leaving 9 bases not matched to a gene. CDR3 DNA sequence: TGTGCCAGCAACCGACAGGGACTAGCGGGAGCGTCCTACAATGAGCAGTTCTTC. Its protein product is CASNRQGLAGASYNEQFF.

In DNA form, the CDR3 reads TGTGCCACCAGTCTCTTACCCAGGGGGCGCGAGTTGAAACTGTTTTTT. Encoded protein: CATSLLPRGRELKLFF. The chain combines TRBV24-1 with TRBJ1-4; 8 bases are a match to TRBD1. With V trimmed by 6 bases and J by 11 bases, 16 bases remained unmatched. The CDR3 is 16 amino acids. From germline, CDR1 is KGHDR and CDR2 SFDVKD.

This chain uses TRBV2 with TRBJ1-2, with D perhaps matching TRBD1 (6 bases). Germline V lookup: CDR1 SNHLY, CDR2 FYNNEI. The V gene lost 9 bases and the J gene lost 1 base, with 12 bases spanning the gap. The CDR3 runs 13 residues. The DNA of the CDR3 is TGTGCCAGAGATTACAGGGATAACTATGGCTACACCTTC. This translates into CARDYRDNYGYTF.

This clonotype was detected ten times or more. DNA of the CDR3: TGTGCCAGCCACTCTGCGGGGGAGCAGTACTTC. Its protein product is CASHSAGEQYF. The chain employs TRBV7-9 and TRBJ2-7; weak D call: TRBD2 (6 bases). CDR3 length: 11 amino acids. Trimming stripped 8 bases from V and 7 bases from J, with 12 bases between. Per germline, CDR1 SEHNR and CDR2 FQNEAQ (reference sequence).

The V and J genes are TRBV7-8 and TRBJ2-1; either TRBD1 or TRBD2 may supply D (5 bases each). CDR3 length: 16 residues. CDR1 and CDR2 from the germline V gene are SGHVS and FQNEAQ. The ends were cut back, 1 base at V and 5 bases at J, with 15 bases in the middle. The CDR3 region is CASSLDRDGAHNEQFF. CDR3 DNA: TGTGCCAGCAGCTTAGACCGGGACGGCGCCCACAATGAGCAGTTCTTC.

This clonotype showed up just a few times. The chain uses TRBV10-3 and TRBJ2-5, with unresolved D. This CDR3 region has 13 residues. CDR1 and CDR2 from the germline V gene are ENHRY and SYGVKD. V was cut by 4 bases and J by 2 bases, with 8 bases left in between. The CDR3 bases are TGTGCCATCAGTGGAAACCTACAAGAGACCCAGTACTTC. This sequence encodes CAISGNLQETQYF.

The table lists this clonotype with a few counts. V usage is TRBV6-2 or TRBV6-3 and J usage is TRBJ2-7; D ambiguous. V lost 6 bases to trimming and J lost 9 bases, with 12 bases between them. This CDR3 comprises 11 residues. Per the germline V gene, CDR1 is MNHEY and CDR2 is SVGEGT. The CDR3 DNA reads as TGTGCCAGCAGCCAAACGCAGTGGCAGTACTTC. This sequence encodes CASSQTQWQYF.

The V gene is TRBV29-1, the J gene TRBJ2-7; D gene unclear. The V end lost 4 bases, the J end lost 2 bases, and 6 bases lay between the germline ends. The germline V gene has CDR1 SQVTM and CDR2 ANQGSEA. The CDR3 totals 11 residues. DNA of the CDR3: TGCAGCGTTGTAGTGCCCTACGAGCAGTACTTC. Translated, it gives CSVVVPYEQYF.

V and J are TRBV6-2 or TRBV6-3 and TRBJ2-7; no reliable D call. With 7 bases removed from V and 0 bases from J, the gap between germline ends came to 7 bases. Germline V gene lookup returns CDR1 MNHEY and CDR2 SVGEGT. The CDR3 sequence is 12 residues long. CDR3 sequence (DNA): TGTGCCAGCAATTGGGACTCCTACGAGCAGTACTTC. Translated, it gives CASNWDSYEQYF.

This clonotype has a handful of counts. The gene calls are TRBV6-6 and TRBJ2-2; weak D call: TRBD1 (6 bases). The CDR3 has 15 residues. Germline CDR1 is MNHNY and CDR2 is SVGAGI (reference sequence). V lost 6 bases and J 5 bases, leaving 16 bases between the germline ends. In DNA form, the CDR3 reads TGTGCCAGCAGGACCTCTGGGGGCTGGACCGGGGAGCTGTTTTTT. Amino acid sequence: CASRTSGGWTGELFF.

This clonotype was detected many times. This chain links TRBV7-9 with TRBJ1-4; a possible D gene is TRBD1 (5 bases). The germline V gene encodes CDR1 SEHNR and CDR2 FQNEAQ (reference sequence). This CDR3 is built from 15 residues. V lost 4 bases and J lost 3, with 12 bases in between. The CDR3 region is CASSSTGTANEKLFF. DNA of the CDR3: TGTGCCAGCAGCTCGACCGGGACGGCTAATGAAAAACTGTTTTTT.

Turning to this clonotype: A much larger clone lies a single base off, so this may be a read error. Because it lacks the conserved phenylalanine or tryptophan at the end, this CDR3 is likely a read error. This chain joins TRBV11-2 and TRBJ2-2; D perhaps matches TRBD2 (6 bases). The CDR3 runs 15 residues. Between the trimmed V and J ends, which lost 3 bases and 1 base, there was a span of 9 bases. The germline CDR1 and CDR2 sequences are SGHAT and FQNNGV. The CDR3 DNA sequence: TGTGCCAGCAGCTTCCACGGGGGGAACACCGGGGAGCTGTTTTTA. This codes for CASSFHGGNTGELFL.

This clonotype was counted only a few times. The genes are TRBV29-1 and TRBJ1-2; TRBD1 aligns across 8 bases. The ends lost 4 bases at V and 0 bases at J; junction bases unmatched: 4. The CDR3 is 14 residues long. In germline, CDR1 is SQVTM, CDR2 ANQGSEA. The CDR3 DNA reads TGCAGCGTTGTACAGGGGGTTGCTAACTATGGCTACACCTTC. Residues: CSVVQGVANYGYTF.

This clonotype was recorded at least ten times. The rearrangement joins TRBV20-1 to TRBJ2-5; D perhaps matches TRBD2 (6 bases). This CDR3 region has 12 residues. Germline V gene data show CDR1 as DFQATT and CDR2 as SNEGSKA (reference sequence). Trimming pared 3 bases from V and 8 bases from J, leaving 13 bases between. The CDR3 DNA reads TGCAGTGCTAGGGAGGGTGAACTAACCCAGTACTTC. This gives the protein CSAREGELTQYF.

The J gene is TRBJ2-5, the V gene TRBV20-1, with 10 bases identical to TRBD1. CDR1 is DFQATT and CDR2 is SNEGSKA in the germline V gene (reference sequence). V dropped 8 bases and J dropped 5; count of bases not matched to a gene: 5. The CDR3 runs to 12 residues. The chain's CDR3 is CSSSGQGETQYF. CDR3 DNA sequence: TGCAGTTCCTCGGGACAGGGGGAGACCCAGTACTTC.

This clonotype was seen ten or more times. The chain recombines TRBV7-2 with TRBJ2-7; the D call may be TRBD1 or TRBD2 (5 bases each). Germline loops: CDR1 SGHTA, CDR2 FQGNSA. Trimming left V 5 bases short and J 4 bases short, with 15 bases between. This CDR3 is 14 amino acids long. CDR3 DNA: TGTGCCAGCAGCCTGATCCTTGGGACGTACGAGCAGTACTTC. It codes for CASSLILGTYEQYF.

In its sample, this clonotype was seen many times. DNA of the CDR3: TGCAGCGTCACAAAGGGCTCTAGCAATCAGCCCCAGCATTTT. Translating it yields CSVTKGSSNQPQHF. The rearrangement links TRBV29-1 to TRBJ1-5; D unresolved. Germline V gives CDR1 SQVTM, CDR2 ANQGSEA. This CDR3 is 14 amino acids long. Trimming cost V 6 bases and J 0 bases, with 12 bases left between them.

The rearrangement joins TRBV7-9 to TRBJ1-4, with D hard to call. CDR1 and CDR2 from the germline V gene are SEHNR and FQNEAQ (reference sequence). The germline V and J ends were trimmed by 5 bases and 5 bases, with 18 bases remaining between them. The CDR3 runs to 16 residues. CDR3 DNA: TGTGCCAGCAGCCCCCTTTCGGCAAGCGTCAATGAAAAACTGTTTTTT. It specifies CASSPLSASVNEKLFF.

This clonotype was seen a handful of times. This chain uses TRBV20-1 with TRBJ2-1; 8 bases match TRBD2. The trim removed 4 bases at V and 4 bases at J, leaving 3 bases unmatched. The CDR3 loop spans 13 amino acids. Germline CDR1 DFQATT, CDR2 SNEGSKA (reference sequence). The CDR3 is CSATPSGYNEQFF. The CDR3 DNA follows: TGCAGTGCTACCCCTAGCGGGTACAATGAGCAGTTCTTC.

This sequence joins TRBV14 and TRBJ2-3, with 9 bases lining up with TRBD2. The length of the CDR3 is 18 residues. Looked up from germline, CDR1 is SGHDN and CDR2 is FVKESK. Trimming took 0 bases from V and 3 from J; bases not matched to a gene: 10. CDR3 nucleotides: TGTGCCAGCAGCCAAGAACCAGCGGGAGGATTTTATACAGATACGCAGTATTTT. Its protein is CASSQEPAGGFYTDTQYF.

This clonotype has only a few counts. The chain combines TRBV20-1 with TRBJ2-2, with D perhaps being TRBD1 or TRBD2 (5 bases each). There are 12 residues in the CDR3. Germline CDR1 is DFQATT and CDR2 is SNEGSKA (reference sequence). The V and J ends lost 3 bases and 9 bases respectively, with 11 bases between them. CDR3 loop: CSARASGRELFF. CDR3 nucleotides: TGCAGTGCTAGGGCGTCGGGGCGGGAGCTGTTTTTT.

This clonotype came up many times. The chain joins TRBV7-2 to TRBJ2-7, with 14 bases matching TRBD2. V shed 1 base and J 4 bases; nucleotides not matched to a gene: 6. Germline CDR1 is SGHTA and CDR2 is FQGNSA. The CDR3 spans 17 residues. The CDR3 bases are TGTGCCAGCAGCTTAGGACTAGCGGGAGGGCGACGGTACGAGCAGTACTTC. This codes for CASSLGLAGGRRYEQYF.